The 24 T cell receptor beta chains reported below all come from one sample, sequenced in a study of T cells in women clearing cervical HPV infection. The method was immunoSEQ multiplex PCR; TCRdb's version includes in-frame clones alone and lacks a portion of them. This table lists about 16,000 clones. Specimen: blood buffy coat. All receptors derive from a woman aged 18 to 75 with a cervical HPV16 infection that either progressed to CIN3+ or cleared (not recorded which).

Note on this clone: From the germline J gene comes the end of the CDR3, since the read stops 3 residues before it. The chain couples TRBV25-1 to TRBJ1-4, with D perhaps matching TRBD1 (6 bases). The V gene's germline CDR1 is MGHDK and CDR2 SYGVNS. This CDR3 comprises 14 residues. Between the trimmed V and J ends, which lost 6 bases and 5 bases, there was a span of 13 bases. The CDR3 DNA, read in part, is TGTGCCAGCAGCCCTCGGGGGGGCAATGAAAAA. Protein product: CASSPRGGNEK. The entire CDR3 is CASSPRGGNEKLFF.

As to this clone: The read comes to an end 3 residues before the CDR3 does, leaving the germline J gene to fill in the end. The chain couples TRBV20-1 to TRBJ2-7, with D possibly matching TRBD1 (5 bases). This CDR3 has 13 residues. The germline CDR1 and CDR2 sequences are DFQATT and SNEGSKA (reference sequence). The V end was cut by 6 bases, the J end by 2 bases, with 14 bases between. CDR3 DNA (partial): TGCAGTGCAACCGACAGACCGACCTACGAG. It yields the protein CSATDRPTYE. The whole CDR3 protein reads CSATDRPTYEQYF.

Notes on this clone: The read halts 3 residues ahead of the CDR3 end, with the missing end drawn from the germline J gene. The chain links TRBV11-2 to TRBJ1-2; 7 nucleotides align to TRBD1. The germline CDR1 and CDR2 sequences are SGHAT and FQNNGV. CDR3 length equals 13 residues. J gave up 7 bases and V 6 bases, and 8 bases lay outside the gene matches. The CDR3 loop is CASSPDRERGYTF. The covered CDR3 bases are TGTGCCAGCAGTCCCGACAGGGAACGTGGC.

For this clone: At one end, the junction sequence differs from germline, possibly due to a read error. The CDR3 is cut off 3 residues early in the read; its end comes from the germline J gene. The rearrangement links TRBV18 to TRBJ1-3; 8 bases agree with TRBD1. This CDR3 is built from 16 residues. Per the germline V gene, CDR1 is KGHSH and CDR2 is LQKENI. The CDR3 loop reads CASSAPGGRTGNTIYF. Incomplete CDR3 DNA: TGTGCCAGCTCAGCACCAGGGGGCAGGACTGGAAACACC.

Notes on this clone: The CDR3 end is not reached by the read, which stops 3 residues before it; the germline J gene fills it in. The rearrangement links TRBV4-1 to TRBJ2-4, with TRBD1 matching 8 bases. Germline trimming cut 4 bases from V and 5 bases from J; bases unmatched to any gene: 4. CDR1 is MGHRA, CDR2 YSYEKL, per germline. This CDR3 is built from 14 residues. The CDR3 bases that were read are TGCGCCAGCAGCCCGGGACAGGTTCAAAACATT. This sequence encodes CASSPGQVQNI. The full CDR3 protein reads CASSPGQVQNIQYF.

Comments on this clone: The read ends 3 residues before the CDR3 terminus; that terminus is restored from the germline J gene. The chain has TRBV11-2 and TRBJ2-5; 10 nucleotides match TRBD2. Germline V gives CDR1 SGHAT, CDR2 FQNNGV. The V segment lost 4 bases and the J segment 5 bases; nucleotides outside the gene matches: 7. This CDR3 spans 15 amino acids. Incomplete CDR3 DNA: TGTGCCAGCAGCTACCTAGCGGGGGCCGGGGAGACC. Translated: CASSYLAGAGET. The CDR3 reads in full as CASSYLAGAGETQYF.

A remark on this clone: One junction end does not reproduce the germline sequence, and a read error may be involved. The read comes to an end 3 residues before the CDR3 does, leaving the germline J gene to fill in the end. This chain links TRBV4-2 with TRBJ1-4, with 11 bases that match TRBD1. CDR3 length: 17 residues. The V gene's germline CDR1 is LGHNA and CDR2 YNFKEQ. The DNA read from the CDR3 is TGCGCCAGCAGCCAAGGGACAGGGGGGACAACTAATGAAAAA. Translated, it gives CASSQGTGGTTNEK. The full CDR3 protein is CASSQGTGGTTNEKLFF.

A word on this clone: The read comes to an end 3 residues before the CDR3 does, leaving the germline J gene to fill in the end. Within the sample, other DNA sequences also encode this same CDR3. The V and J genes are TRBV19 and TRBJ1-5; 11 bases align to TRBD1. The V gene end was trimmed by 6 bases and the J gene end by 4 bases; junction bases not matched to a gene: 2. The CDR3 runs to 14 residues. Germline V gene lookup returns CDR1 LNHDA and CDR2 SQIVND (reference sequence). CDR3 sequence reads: CASSGTGGNQPQHF. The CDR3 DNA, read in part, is TGTGCCAGTAGCGGGACAGGGGGAAATCAGCCC. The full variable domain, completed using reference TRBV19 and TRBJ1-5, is DGGITQSPKYLFRKEGQNVTLSCEQNLNHDAMYWYRQDPGQGLRLIYYSQIVNDFQKGDIAEGYSVSREKKESFPLTVTSAQKNPTAFYLCASSGTGGNQPQHFGDGTRLSIL.

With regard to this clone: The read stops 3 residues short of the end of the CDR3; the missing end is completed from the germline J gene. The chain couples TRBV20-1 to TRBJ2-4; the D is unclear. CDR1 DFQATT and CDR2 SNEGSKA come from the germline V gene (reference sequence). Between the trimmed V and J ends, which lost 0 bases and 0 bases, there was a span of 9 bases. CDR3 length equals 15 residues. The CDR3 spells CSAREAVLAKNIQYF. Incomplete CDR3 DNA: TGCAGTGCTAGAGAGGCAGTGCTAGCCAAAAACATT.

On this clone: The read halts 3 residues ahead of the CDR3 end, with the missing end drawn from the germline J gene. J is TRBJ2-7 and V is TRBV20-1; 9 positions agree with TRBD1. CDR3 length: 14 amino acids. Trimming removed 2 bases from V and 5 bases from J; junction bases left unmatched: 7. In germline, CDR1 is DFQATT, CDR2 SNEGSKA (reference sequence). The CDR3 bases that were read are TGCAGTGCTAGAATCAGACAGGGGGTCAACGAG. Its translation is CSARIRQGVNE. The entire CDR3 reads CSARIRQGVNEQYF.

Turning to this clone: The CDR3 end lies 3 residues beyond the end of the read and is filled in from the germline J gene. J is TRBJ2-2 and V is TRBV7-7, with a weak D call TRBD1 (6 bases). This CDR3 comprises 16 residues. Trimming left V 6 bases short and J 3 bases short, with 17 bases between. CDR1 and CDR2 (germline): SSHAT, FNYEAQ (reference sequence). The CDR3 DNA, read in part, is TGTGCCAGCAGTCCCCTGAGGGGGAAAGACACCGGGGAG. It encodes CASSPLRGKDTGE. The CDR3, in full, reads CASSPLRGKDTGELFF.

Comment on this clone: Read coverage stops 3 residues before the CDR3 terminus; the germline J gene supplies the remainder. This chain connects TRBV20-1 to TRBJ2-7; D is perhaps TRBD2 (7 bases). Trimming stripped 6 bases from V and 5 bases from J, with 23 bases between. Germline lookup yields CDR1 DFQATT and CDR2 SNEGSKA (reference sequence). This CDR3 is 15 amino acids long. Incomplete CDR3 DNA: TGCAGTGCCTCCCCCCCGGGGGGCCAGGGTGACGAG. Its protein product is CSASPPGGQGDE. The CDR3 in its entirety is CSASPPGGQGDEQYF.

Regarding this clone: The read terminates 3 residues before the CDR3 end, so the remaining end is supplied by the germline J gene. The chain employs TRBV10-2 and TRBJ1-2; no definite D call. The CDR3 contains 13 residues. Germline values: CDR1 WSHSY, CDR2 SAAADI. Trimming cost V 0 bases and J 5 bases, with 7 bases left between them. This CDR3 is CASSESTAYGYTF. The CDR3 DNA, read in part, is TGCGCCAGCAGTGAGTCAACAGCATATGGC.

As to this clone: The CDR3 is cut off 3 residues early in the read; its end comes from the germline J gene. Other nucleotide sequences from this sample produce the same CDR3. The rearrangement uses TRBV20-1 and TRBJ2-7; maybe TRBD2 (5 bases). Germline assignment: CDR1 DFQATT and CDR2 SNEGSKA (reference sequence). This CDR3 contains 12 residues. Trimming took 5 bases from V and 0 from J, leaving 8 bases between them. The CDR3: CSAETTSYEQYF. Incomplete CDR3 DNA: TGCAGTGCTGAGACTACCTCCTACGAG.

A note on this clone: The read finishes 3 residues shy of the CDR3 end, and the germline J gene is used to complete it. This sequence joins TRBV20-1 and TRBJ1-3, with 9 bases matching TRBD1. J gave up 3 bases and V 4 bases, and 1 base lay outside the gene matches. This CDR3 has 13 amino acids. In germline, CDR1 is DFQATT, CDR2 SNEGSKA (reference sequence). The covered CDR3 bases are TGCAGTGCTAAGACAGGGGGTGGAAACACC. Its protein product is CSAKTGGGNT. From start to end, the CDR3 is CSAKTGGGNTIYF.

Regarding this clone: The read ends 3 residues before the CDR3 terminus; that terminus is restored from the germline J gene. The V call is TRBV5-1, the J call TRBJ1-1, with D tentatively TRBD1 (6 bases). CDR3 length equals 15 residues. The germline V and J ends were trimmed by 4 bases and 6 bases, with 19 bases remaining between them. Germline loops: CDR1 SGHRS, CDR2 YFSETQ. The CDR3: CASSPRTALGAEAFF. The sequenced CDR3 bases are TGCGCCAGCAGCCCGAGGACAGCCCTCGGCGCTGAA.

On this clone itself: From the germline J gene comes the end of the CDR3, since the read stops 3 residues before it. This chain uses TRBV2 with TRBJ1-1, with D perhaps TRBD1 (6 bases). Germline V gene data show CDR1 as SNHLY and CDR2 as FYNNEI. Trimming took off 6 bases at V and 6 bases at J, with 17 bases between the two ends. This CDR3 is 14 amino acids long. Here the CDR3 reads CASRLQGDSPEAFF. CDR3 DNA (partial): TGTGCCAGCAGATTACAGGGAGATAGCCCTGAA.

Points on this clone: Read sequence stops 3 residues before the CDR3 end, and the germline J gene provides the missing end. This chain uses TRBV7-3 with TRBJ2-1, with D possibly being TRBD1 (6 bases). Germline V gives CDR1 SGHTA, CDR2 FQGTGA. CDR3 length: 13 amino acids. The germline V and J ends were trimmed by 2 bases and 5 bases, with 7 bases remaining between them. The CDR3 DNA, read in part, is TGTGCCAGCAGCTTATACAGGGACAATGAG. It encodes CASSLYRDNE. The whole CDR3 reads CASSLYRDNEQFF.

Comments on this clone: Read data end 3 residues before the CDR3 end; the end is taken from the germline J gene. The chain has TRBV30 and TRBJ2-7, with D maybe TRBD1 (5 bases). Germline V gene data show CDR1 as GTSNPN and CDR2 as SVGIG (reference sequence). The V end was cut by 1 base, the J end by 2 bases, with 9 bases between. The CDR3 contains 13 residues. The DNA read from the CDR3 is TGTGCCTGGAGTGAAGGACACACCTACGAG. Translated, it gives CAWSEGHTYE. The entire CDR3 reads CAWSEGHTYEQYF.

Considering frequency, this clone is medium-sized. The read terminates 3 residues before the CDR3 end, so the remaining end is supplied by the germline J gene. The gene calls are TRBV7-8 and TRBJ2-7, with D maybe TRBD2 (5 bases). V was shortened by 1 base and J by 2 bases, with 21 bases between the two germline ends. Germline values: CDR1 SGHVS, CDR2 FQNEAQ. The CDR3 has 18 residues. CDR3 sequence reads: CASSLVGVASTIPYEQYF. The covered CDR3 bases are TGTGCCAGCAGCTTAGTCGGCGTAGCTTCGACTATTCCCTACGAG.

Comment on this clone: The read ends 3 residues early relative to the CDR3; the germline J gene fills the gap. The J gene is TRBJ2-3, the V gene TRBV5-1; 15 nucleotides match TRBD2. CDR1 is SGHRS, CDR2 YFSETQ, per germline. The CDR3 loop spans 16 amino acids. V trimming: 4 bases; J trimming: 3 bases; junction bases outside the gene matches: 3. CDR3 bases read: TGCGCCAGCAGCCAGGGACTAGCGGGGGGAACAGATACG. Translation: CASSQGLAGGTDT. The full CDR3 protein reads CASSQGLAGGTDTQYF.

Incomplete CDR3 DNA: TGCGCCAGCAGCTTGTCTGGGGTTAGCGGGACTAGCACAGATACG. Protein: CASSLSGVSGTSTDT. The full CDR3 sequence reads CASSLSGVSGTSTDTQYF. The chain recombines TRBV5-1 with TRBJ2-3; 8 nucleotides align to TRBD2. The CDR3 end lies 3 residues beyond the end of the read and is filled in from the germline J gene. This CDR3 is built from 18 residues. J was trimmed by 0 bases and V by 1 base; bases with no gene match: 10. The germline CDR1 and CDR2 sequences are SGHRS and YFSETQ.

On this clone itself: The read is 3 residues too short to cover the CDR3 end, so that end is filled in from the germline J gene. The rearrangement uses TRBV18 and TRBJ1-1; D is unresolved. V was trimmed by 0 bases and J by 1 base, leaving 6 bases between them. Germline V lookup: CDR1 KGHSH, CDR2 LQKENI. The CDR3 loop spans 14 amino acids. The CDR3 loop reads CASSPPPGNTEAFF. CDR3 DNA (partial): TGTGCCAGCTCACCACCCCCGGGGAACACTGAA. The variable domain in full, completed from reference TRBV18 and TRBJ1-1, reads NAGVMQNPRHLVRRRGQEARLRCSPMKGHSHVYWYRQLPEEGLKFMVYLQKENIIDESGMPKERFSAEFPKEGPSILRIQQVVRGDSAAYFCASSPPPGNTEAFFGQGTRLTVV.

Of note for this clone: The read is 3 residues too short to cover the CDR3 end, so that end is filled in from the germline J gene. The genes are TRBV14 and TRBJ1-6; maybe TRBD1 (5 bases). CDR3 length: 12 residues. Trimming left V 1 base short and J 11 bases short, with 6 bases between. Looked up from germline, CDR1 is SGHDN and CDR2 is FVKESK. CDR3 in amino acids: CASSQAGPPLHF. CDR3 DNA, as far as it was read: TGTGCCAGCAGCCAAGCAGGGCCACCC.